The clone carrying this T cell receptor beta chain was counted many times. The antigen is unknown. These data are taken from a study of T-cell reconstitution after alpha-beta-depleted transplantation in children. Unique molecular identifiers were incorporated during preparation of the TCRbeta library. TCRdb processed the PCR reads anew with MiXCR; each CDR3 protein has one entry. The sample has roughly 670,000 distinct CDR3 sequences; around 13% are singletons. Study-level points and caveats: Elevated TCRbeta diversity at day 60 was traced, in some patients, to surviving recipient T cells and thymic progenitors. By about two months after transplant, alpha-beta T cells reportedly arose from several hundred graft clones that had expanded. At one year after transplant, newly produced T cells mostly accounted for T-cell counts and diversity.

Germline values: CDR1 SGHRS, CDR2 YFSETQ. Between the trimmed V and J ends, which lost 1 base and 0 bases, there was a span of 18 bases. The CDR3 is 18 residues long. The sequences come from PBMCs, collected before TCRalphabeta/CD19-depleted stem cell transplant. The rearrangement joins TRBV5-1 to TRBJ2-3, with D perhaps TRBD1 or TRBD2 (6 bases each). The receptor was isolated from a girl between 2 and 10 years old with congenital amegakaryocytic thrombocytopenia, due to receive a stem cell transplant. The CDR3 spells CASSLWGLGGLSTDTQYF. The CDR3 DNA follows: TGCGCCAGCAGCTTGTGGGGACTGGGGGGCCTTAGCACAGATACGCAGTATTTT.